This T cell receptor beta chain was profiled in a study of vaccination and CD4 T cells after COVID-19 (dated by TCRdb to 2021 to 2024). Background on the whole study: Convalescent patients had a positive SARS-CoV-2 result on nasal swab PCR, and of these patients, several had mild disease and one had severe disease. Two doses of either the Pfizer-BioNTech BNT162b2 vaccine (n=8) or the Moderna mRNA-1273 vaccine (n=2) were administered to participants. In around ten COVID-19 convalescent patients and a handful of infection-naive healthy vaccine recipients, the spike-specific CD4+ TCR repertoire before mRNA vaccination was compared with the repertoire after mRNA vaccination. The convalescent cohort comprised six males and four females, including two Hispanic individuals, seven Caucasians, two Asians and one multiracial person. As controls, cultures received a CEFX viral epitope pool (the positive control), an HIV-1 Nef peptide pool (the negative control), or no peptide at all. Post-vaccine blood samples were taken a median of about 77 days after the second vaccine dose, with a range of about 13 to 250 days. For stimulating the cultures, overlapping spike peptide pools were used, derived from SARS-CoV-2 as well as from the common cold coronaviruses HCoV-NL63, HCoV-OC43 and HCoV-229E. Post-COVID blood samples were collected from convalescent patients a median of around 100 days after diagnosis, with a range of roughly 30 to 161 days. What the study reported, not specific to this receptor: The median count of SARS-CoV-2-reactive clonotypes went up from 20 to 25 after infection to 35 to 40 after vaccination, although the change was not significant. In convalescent patients, a median 86.3% of post-vaccine SARS-CoV-2-reactive clones were detected only after vaccination, and vaccine-specific priming was suggested by this finding. In convalescent patients, nearly all vaccine-specific clones (304 of 307) were found to be mono-reactive for SARS-CoV-2 spike rather than cross-reactive with common cold coronaviruses. The number of convalescent patients in the study was relatively small, and the study did not examine early timepoints following natural infection.

V and J are truncated by 0 bases and 7 bases respectively, leaving an intervening sequence of 9 bases. CDR1 and CDR2 are drawn from the germline V gene: LGHNA, YNFKEQ. The CDR3 holds 14 amino acids from the cysteine to the phenylalanine. CDR3 DNA is the only sequence kept; it has 42 bases, read in frame from the first base. Library preparation employed PCR. DNA from cultured CD4+ T cells underwent TCR sequencing with the Oncomine TCR Beta short-read assay at the Johns Hopkins FTIC core. The QIAamp micro DNA kit was used to extract genomic DNA from the cultured CD4+ T cells. Oncomine TCR Beta libraries made from cultured CD4+ T cells were pooled using unique dual indexes and sequenced on an Illumina iSeq 100. Turning to the authors' computational methods: Non-productive sequences were removed, and CDR3s that did not start with C, did not end with F or W, or were shorter than 7 amino acids were discarded. The MANAFEST web application identified antigen-specific clonotypes by comparing peptide-stimulated wells against reference wells and other culture wells. An FDR below 0.05, an odds ratio above 5, and a productive frequency above 0.1% in at least two of three replicate wells were required for clones to be considered positive. A clonotype was classed as cross-reactive if the clonotype showed significant expansion both in SARS-CoV-2 spike wells and in at least one common cold coronavirus spike condition. Levenshtein distances (stringdist) and unrooted phylogenetic trees (ape) in R version 3.6.1 were used to assess CDR3 homology. TCRdb applied fastp at Q25 and MiXCR to the public reads, then kept only in-frame beta chains. Here each entry gathers all rows of one CDR3 protein and keeps the most common genes and DNA. The V and J calls follow TCRdb's processing rather than the paper's. Here the sample has some 20,000 distinct CDR3 sequences; around a quarter occur a single time. Roughly 11% of the sample is held by the ten biggest clonotypes.

To note about this clonotype: Its antigen target is currently unknown. Base quality data are lacking; no much larger clone is found one base away.

According to the study, the label for this sample's treatment or condition signals: approximately nine-day PBMC culture with coronavirus spike peptide pools or control peptides (ViraFEST assay). The study used the ViraFEST assay, which expanded antigen-specific T cells with peptide pools and then identified expanded clonotypes by TCR sequencing. The convalescent patients' positive SARS-CoV-2 PCR tests fell between March and December 2020, which was before the Alpha, Beta and Delta variants emerged in the United States. Over 1.5 million PBMCs per well were cultured in IMDM with roughly 5.2% human AB serum and roughly 9.3 IU/ml IL-2, plus 10 ug/ml peptide pools. Half of the culture medium was replaced with fresh IL-2-containing medium on days 3 and 7. Once the cells had been in culture for around 10 days, the EasySep CD4+ T cell isolation kit was used to isolate CD4+ T cells by negative selection. Ficoll-Paque Plus gradient centrifugation was used to isolate PBMCs from whole blood, and the isolated PBMCs were then either used fresh or cryopreserved at -140C. Each culture condition was generally run in triplicate wells.

The chain is assembled from TRBV4-2 and TRBJ2-2; the D gene lacks a confident call. The sample consisted of cultured CD4+ T cells from blood. The TCR comes from a human donor with COVID-19. The DNA sequence is TGTGCCAGCAGCCAAGATCCGGTAAACGGGGAGCTGTTTTTT. Protein translation: CASSQDPVNGELFF.